These T cell receptor delta chains were read from a single sample in a study of gamma-delta T cells after stem cell transplantation. TCRdb re-called the RT-PCR reads via CATT. The sample holds some 10,000 delta-chain clones, roughly 1.3% seen once. The sequencing sample was made of gamma-delta T cells. The receptor set was obtained from a human donor. It is not recorded whose cells these are; they may come from a transplant donor. Both conserved end residues are part of each CDR3. A D gene is named only where the DNA matches it firmly. Not every row has a clone size; where given, it reads once, few, many or a size class.

v_gene	j_gene	abundance	d_gene	CDR3aa	CDR3nt
TRDV2	TRDJ3	-	TRDD3	CACDPTTGGDNSWDTRQMFF	TGTGCCTGTGACCCAACCACCGGGGGGGATAACTCCTGGGACACCCGACAGATGTTTTTC
TRDV2	TRDJ1	few	TRDD3	CACDPVLGDTGDKLIF	TGTGCCTGTGACCCCGTACTGGGGGATACGGGCGATAAACTCATCTTT
TRDV2	TRDJ1	many	TRDD3	CACDNDWGIPGGYTDKLIF	TGTGCCTGTGACAACGACTGGGGGATACCGGGGGGTTACACCGATAAACTCATCTTT
TRDV2	TRDJ1	medium-sized	TRDD3	CACDNLGDNTDKLIF	TGTGCCTGTGACAACCTGGGGGATAACACCGATAAACTCATCTTT
TRDV2	TRDJ1	few	TRDD3	CACDPLLEWGIRSSDKLIF	TGTGCCTGTGACCCCCTATTGGAATGGGGGATACGCTCATCCGATAAACTCATCTTT
TRDV2	TRDJ1	many	-	CACDTVGGNTDKLIF	TGTGCCTGTGACACCGTCGGGGGGAACACCGATAAACTCATCTTT
TRDV2	TRDJ1	many	TRDD3	CACDPIPSQTGGRYTDKLIF	TGTGCCTGTGACCCAATCCCTTCCCAGACTGGGGGGCGGTACACCGATAAACTCATCTTT
TRDV2	TRDJ1	many	TRDD2	CACDTLLPSEIPSDKLIF	TGTGCCTGTGACACCCTACTTCCTAGTGAGATACCGTCCGATAAACTCATCTTT
TRDV2	TRDJ1	medium-sized	-	CACDTLETFHDKLIF	TGTGCCTGTGACACCTTAGAGACCTTTCACGATAAACTCATCTTT
TRDV2	TRDJ1	medium-sized	TRDD3	CACDPLLGDTDLTDKLIF	TGTGCCTGTGACCCTCTACTGGGGGATACTGACCTCACCGATAAACTCATCTTT
TRDV2	TRDJ1	-	TRDD3	CACDTGGTGGYYTDKLIF	TGTGCCTGTGACACCGGGGGTACTGGGGGATATTACACCGATAAACTCATCTTT
TRDV2	TRDJ1	many	TRDD3	CACDTVTTGDRKRETDKLIF	TGTGCCTGTGACACTGTGACTACTGGGGATCGGAAGAGAGAAACCGATAAACTCATCTTT
TRDV2	TRDJ4	-	TRDD3	CACDGVPLLGDDTRPLIF	TGTGCCTGTGACGGGGTCCCGTTACTGGGGGATGACACCAGACCCCTGATCTTT
TRDV2	TRDJ1	medium-sized	TRDD3	CACDTVGGFNTDKLIF	TGTGCCTGTGACACCGTCGGGGGATTTAACACCGATAAACTCATCTTT
TRDV2	TRDJ1	few	TRDD3	CACDRVTGGHYTDKLIF	TGTGCCTGTGACAGGGTTACTGGGGGCCATTACACCGATAAACTCATCTTT
TRDV2	TRDJ3	many	TRDD3	CACDTVRLGDTSSSWDTRQMFF	TGTGCCTGTGACACCGTACGACTGGGGGATACCTCGAGCTCCTGGGACACCCGACAGATGTTTTTC
TRDV2	TRDJ3	few	TRDD3	CACDTPGGHSSWDTRQMFF	TGTGCCTGTGACACCCCTGGGGGTCATAGCTCCTGGGACACCCGACAGATGTTTTTC